These 26 T cell receptor beta chains originate from one sample sequenced in a study of PD-1 blockade in classical Hodgkin lymphoma. Profiling relied on immunoSEQ multiplex PCR, and the TCRdb table lists in-frame clones only, not all of them. The sample has tens of thousands of clones, roughly 89% seen once. There was relapse after autologous stem cell transplantation in every patient, and there was variation in brentuximab vedotin exposure. The sequencing used peripheral blood mononuclear cells (PBMCs), collected before the second cycle of nivolumab. These receptors all stem from a human donor with classical Hodgkin lymphoma.

V and J are TRBV5-1 and TRBJ2-7, with 12 bases fitting TRBD1. Trimming removed 1 base from V and 5 bases from J; junction bases left unmatched: 10. The length of the CDR3 is 17 residues. The germline V gene encodes CDR1 SGHRS and CDR2 YFSETQ. CDR3 in amino acids: CASSLRARGQGANEQYF. DNA for the CDR3: TGCGCCAGCAGCTTGAGGGCCAGGGGACAGGGGGCTAACGAGCAGTACTTC.

The J gene is TRBJ2-5, the V gene TRBV7-9, with D unclear. This CDR3 region has 15 residues. Germline CDR1 SEHNR, CDR2 FQNEAQ (reference sequence). The V end lost 3 bases, the J end lost 2 bases, and 13 bases lay between the germline ends. CDR3 coding DNA: TGTGCCAGCAGCTTTTTCACCCAGAATCAAGAGACCCAGTACTTC. Translating it yields CASSFFTQNQETQYF.

In DNA form, the CDR3 reads TGTGCCAGCAGCCCCCACGTGGCGTACACTGAAGCTTTCTTT. Its translation is CASSPHVAYTEAFF. The rearrangement uses TRBV11-2 and TRBJ1-1; D not resolved. V dropped 5 bases and J dropped 3 bases, with 13 bases sitting between them. CDR1 SGHAT and CDR2 FQNNGV come from the germline V gene. CDR3 length: 14 residues.

The V and J genes are TRBV7-9 and TRBJ2-7; a possible D gene is TRBD1 (6 bases). Germline CDR1 and CDR2: SEHNR and FQNEAQ (reference sequence). V was shortened by 3 bases and J by 3 bases, with 9 bases between the two germline ends. This CDR3 is 13 amino acids long. CDR3 DNA sequence: TGTGCCAGCAGCTTTGGACAGAACTACGAGCAGTACTTC. It specifies CASSFGQNYEQYF.

V and J are TRBV4-2 and TRBJ1-6; D gene unclear. CDR3 size: 15 residues. The V and J ends lost 1 base and 9 bases respectively, with 13 bases between them. Germline V lookup: CDR1 LGHNA, CDR2 YNFKEQ. The CDR3 DNA is TGTGCCAGCAGCCAAGCGGGAAGCAAGTCTTCACCCCTCCACTTT. This translates into CASSQAGSKSSPLHF.

This chain links TRBV6-1 with TRBJ1-1; no reliable D call. V was cut by 2 bases and J by 10 bases, with 23 bases left in between. The CDR3 length is 16 residues. The germline V gene has CDR1 MNHNS and CDR2 SASEGT. DNA for the CDR3: TGTGCCAGCAGTGAATGGAGTCACACAACCTCGGGCAGAGCTTTCTTT. This translates into CASSEWSHTTSGRAFF.

This sequence joins TRBV7-9 and TRBJ1-4; 8 bases match TRBD1. The CDR3 contains 15 residues. Germline CDR1 and CDR2: SEHNR and FQNEAQ (reference sequence). V gave up 7 bases and J gave up 4 bases; unmatched junction bases: 8. The CDR3 nucleotides are TGTGCCAGCAAACGGACAGGGTCAGATAATGAAAAACTGTTTTTT. This gives the protein CASKRTGSDNEKLFF.

A single count supports this clone. This rearrangement joins TRBV5-6 to TRBJ2-3; 8 bases match TRBD2. The CDR3 is made up of 16 amino acids. Germline-derived CDR1 and CDR2 are SGHDT and YYEEEE. The V and J ends lost 0 bases and 7 bases, in that order; junction bases with no gene match: 10. The CDR3 region has the DNA TGTGCCAGCAGCTTGGGTGGGGGGACTAGGCCTCATACGCAGTATTTT. This translates into CASSLGGGTRPHTQYF.

There are a few counts of this clone. The chain recombines TRBV9 with TRBJ2-3; 7 bases map to TRBD2. The CDR3 spans 15 residues. After removal of 0 bases from V and 6 bases from J, the junction contained 7 bases not matched to a gene. Germline V CDR1 and CDR2: SGDLS, YYNGEE. Here the CDR3 reads CASSVEGFGGDTQYF. The CDR3 nucleotides are TGTGCCAGCAGCGTAGAAGGTTTCGGGGGGGATACGCAGTATTTT.

This CDR3 reads CASSPDSFPYEQYF. CDR3 nucleotide sequence: TGTGCCAGCAGCCCGGACAGCTTTCCCTACGAGCAGTACTTC. V is TRBV7-9 and J is TRBJ2-7; D is possibly TRBD1 (6 bases). The CDR3 contains 14 residues. The V end was cut by 5 bases, the J end by 2 bases, with 13 bases between. Germline CDR1 is SEHNR and CDR2 is FQNEAQ (reference sequence). The full variable domain, completed using reference TRBV7-9 and TRBJ2-7, is DTGVSQNPRHKITKRGQNVTFRCDPISEHNRLYWYRQTLGQGPEFLTYFQNEAQLEKSRLLSDRFSAERPKGSFSTLEIQRTEQGDSAMYLCASSPDSFPYEQYFGPGTRLTVT.

The V gene is TRBV10-3, the J gene TRBJ2-3, with TRBD2 matching 8 bases. CDR3 length equals 14 residues. The V gene end was trimmed by 10 bases and the J gene end by 0 bases; junction bases not matched to a gene: 6. Germline V CDR1 and CDR2: ENHRY, SYGVKD. The CDR3 bases are TGTGCCACCGGACTAGCTGATAGCACAGATACGCAGTATTTT. Translation gives CATGLADSTDTQYF.

Only one count was recorded for this clone. The V call is TRBV7-2, the J call TRBJ2-7, with D perhaps matching TRBD1 (5 bases). Between the trimmed V and J ends, which lost 5 bases and 1 base, there was a span of 12 bases. Germline V lookup: CDR1 SGHTA, CDR2 FQGNSA. The CDR3 has 14 amino acids. The CDR3: CASSPMTVSYEQYF. The CDR3 coding sequence is TGTGCCAGCAGCCCAATGACAGTTTCCTACGAGCAGTACTTC.

This rearrangement joins TRBV18 to TRBJ1-3, with D unclear. The V end was cut by 1 base, the J end by 0 bases, with 4 bases between. Germline CDR1 KGHSH, CDR2 LQKENI. The length of the CDR3 is 14 residues. CDR3 amino acids: CASSPQSSGNTIYF. DNA for the CDR3: TGTGCCAGCTCACCACAGAGCTCTGGAAACACCATATATTTT. The variable domain in full, completed from reference TRBV18 and TRBJ1-3, reads NAGVMQNPRHLVRRRGQEARLRCSPMKGHSHVYWYRQLPEEGLKFMVYLQKENIIDESGMPKERFSAEFPKEGPSILRIQQVVRGDSAAYFCASSPQSSGNTIYFGEGSWLTVV.

The V call is TRBV9, the J call TRBJ1-5; D gene unclear. Germline V CDR1 and CDR2: SGDLS, YYNGEE. V was cut by 3 bases and J by 1 base, with 8 bases left in between. The length of the CDR3 is 14 residues. CDR3 sequence reads: CASSEGLSNQPQHF. CDR3 nucleotide sequence: TGTGCCAGCAGCGAAGGACTGAGCAATCAGCCCCAGCATTTT.

The chain is built from TRBV5-1 and TRBJ2-7; 16 bases line up with TRBD2. Germline-derived CDR1 and CDR2 are SGHRS and YFSETQ. J was trimmed by 4 bases and V by 3 bases; bases with no gene match: 7. The CDR3 has 17 residues. The CDR3, as DNA: TGCGCCAGCAGCTCGGGACTAGCGGGAGGGCCAGGTTACGAGCAGTACTTC. Its protein product is CASSSGLAGGPGYEQYF.

The gene calls are TRBV14 and TRBJ2-1; 7 bases agree with TRBD1. V shed 4 bases and J 0 bases; nucleotides not matched to a gene: 9. Germline CDR1 is SGHDN and CDR2 is FVKESK. The CDR3 is 17 residues long. CDR3 sequence reads: CASSPQTGRVSYNEQFF. CDR3 nucleotides: TGTGCCAGCAGCCCGCAGACAGGGAGAGTCTCCTACAATGAGCAGTTCTTC.

The rearrangement joins TRBV15 to TRBJ1-3, with unresolved D. CDR3 length: 16 amino acids. Germline CDR1 LNHNV, CDR2 YYDKDF (reference sequence). V lost 0 bases and J lost 2, with 11 bases in between. The CDR3 region has the DNA TGTGCCACCAGCAGAGATATAGGCAGCACTGGAAACACCATATATTTT. It yields the protein CATSRDIGSTGNTIYF.

V is TRBV6-6 and J is TRBJ1-5; 9 bases match TRBD1. Germline CDR1 and CDR2: MNHNY and SVGAGI (reference sequence). There are 15 residues in the CDR3. Losses at the gene ends were 6 bases for V and 2 bases for J; bases not matched to a gene: 5. The CDR3 nucleotides read TGTGCCAGCAGCAGGACAGGGGTTGGCAATCAGCCCCAGCATTTT. This codes for CASSRTGVGNQPQHF.

The chain is built from TRBV6-5 and TRBJ2-5; D remains ambiguous. The V end lost 5 bases, the J end lost 5 bases, and 15 bases lay between the germline ends. The V gene's germline CDR1 is MNHEY and CDR2 SVGAGI. CDR3 length: 14 amino acids. CDR3 sequence: CASSTGWPEETQYF. DNA of the CDR3: TGTGCCAGCAGTACGGGTTGGCCGGAGGAGACCCAGTACTTC.

The V call is TRBV13, the J call TRBJ1-1, with TRBD1 as a possible D gene (6 bases). Germline V lookup: CDR1 PRHDT, CDR2 FYEKMQ (reference sequence). This CDR3 has 12 amino acids. Trimming pared 10 bases from V and 10 bases from J, leaving 19 bases between. Here the CDR3 DNA reads TGTGCCACCCTAGGGGGGGGGCGGGGAGCTTTCTTT. Translated, it gives CATLGGGRGAFF.

The V and J genes are TRBV7-9 and TRBJ2-2, with D possibly TRBD1 on 6 matching bases. CDR3 length: 14 amino acids. V was clipped by 4 bases and J by 5 bases, with 11 bases between them. The germline gives CDR1 SEHNR, CDR2 FQNEAQ (reference sequence). DNA of the CDR3: TGTGCCAGCAGCTCCGGACAGTCGACCGGGGAGCTGTTTTTT. Protein sequence: CASSSGQSTGELFF.

This clone has just one count. V usage is TRBV7-9 and J usage is TRBJ2-1; D uncertain. Germline V gene lookup returns CDR1 SEHNR and CDR2 FQNEAQ (reference sequence). The V gene lost 5 bases and the J gene lost 2 bases, with 10 bases spanning the gap. The CDR3 spans 14 residues. CDR3 nucleotides: TGTGCCAGCAGCCAGGAACTTGCCTACAATGAGCAGTTCTTC. Amino acid sequence: CASSQELAYNEQFF.

The chain carries TRBV6-5 and TRBJ2-1; D assignment may be TRBD1 or TRBD2 (5 bases each). V shed 4 bases and J shed 3 bases, with 7 bases lying between them. Per the germline V gene, CDR1 is MNHEY and CDR2 is SVGAGI. The length of the CDR3 is 13 residues. CDR3 sequence (DNA): TGTGCCAGCAGTTTGGGGGACTACAATGAGCAGTTCTTC. It encodes CASSLGDYNEQFF.

The chain carries TRBV18 and TRBJ2-2, with 11 bases that match TRBD2. Germline CDR1 and CDR2: KGHSH and LQKENI. J was trimmed by 10 bases and V by 5 bases; bases with no gene match: 9. The CDR3 sequence is 15 residues long. DNA of the CDR3: TGTGCCAGCTCAGATACTAGCGGGAGTGTGATGGAGCTGTTTTTT. Translated: CASSDTSGSVMELFF.

The V call is TRBV12-5, the J call TRBJ1-5, with D unresolved. Germline V CDR1 and CDR2: LGHNT, FRNRAP. The ends were cut back, 6 bases at V and 7 bases at J, with 13 bases in the middle. This CDR3 region has 13 residues. Written as DNA, the CDR3 is TGTGCTAGTGGAAACGGGTTGGGGCAGCCCCAGCATTTT. The encoded protein is CASGNGLGQPQHF.

This chain joins TRBV7-2 and TRBJ2-1; 14 nucleotides line up with TRBD2. From germline, CDR1 is SGHTA and CDR2 FQGNSA. CDR3 size: 15 residues. Trimming at V came to 6 bases and at J to 9 bases, leaving 7 bases not matched to a gene. In DNA form, the CDR3 reads TGTGCCAGCAGGGAGACTAGCGGGGGGGCCGGTGAGCAGTTCTTC. Amino acid sequence: CASRETSGGAGEQFF.